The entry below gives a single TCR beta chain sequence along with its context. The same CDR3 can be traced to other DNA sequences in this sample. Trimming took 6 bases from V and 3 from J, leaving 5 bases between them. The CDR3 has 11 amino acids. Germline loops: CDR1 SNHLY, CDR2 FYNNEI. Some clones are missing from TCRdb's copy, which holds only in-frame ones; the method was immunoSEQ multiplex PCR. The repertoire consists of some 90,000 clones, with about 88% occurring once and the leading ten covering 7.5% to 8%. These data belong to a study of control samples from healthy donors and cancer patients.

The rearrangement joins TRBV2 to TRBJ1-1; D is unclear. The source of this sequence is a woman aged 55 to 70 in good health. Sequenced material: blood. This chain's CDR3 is CASSRDTEAFF. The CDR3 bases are TGTGCCAGCAGCCGGGACACTGAAGCTTTCTTT.